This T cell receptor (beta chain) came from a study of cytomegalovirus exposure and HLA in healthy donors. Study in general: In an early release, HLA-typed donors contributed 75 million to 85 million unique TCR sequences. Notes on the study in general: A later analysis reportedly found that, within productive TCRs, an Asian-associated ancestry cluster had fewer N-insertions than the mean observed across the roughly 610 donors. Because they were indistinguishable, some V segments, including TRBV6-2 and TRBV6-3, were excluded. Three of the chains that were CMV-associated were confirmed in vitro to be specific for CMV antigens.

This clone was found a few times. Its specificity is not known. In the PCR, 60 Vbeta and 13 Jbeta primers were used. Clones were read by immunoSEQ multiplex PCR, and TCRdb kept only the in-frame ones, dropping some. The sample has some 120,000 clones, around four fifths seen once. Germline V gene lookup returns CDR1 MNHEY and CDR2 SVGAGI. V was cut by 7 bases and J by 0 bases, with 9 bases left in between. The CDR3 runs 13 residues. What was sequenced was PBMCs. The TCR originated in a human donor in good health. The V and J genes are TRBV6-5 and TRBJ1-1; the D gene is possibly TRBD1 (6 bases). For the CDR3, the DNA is TGTGCCAGCACCGGGACATTGAACACTGAAGCTTTCTTT. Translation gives CASTGTLNTEAFF.